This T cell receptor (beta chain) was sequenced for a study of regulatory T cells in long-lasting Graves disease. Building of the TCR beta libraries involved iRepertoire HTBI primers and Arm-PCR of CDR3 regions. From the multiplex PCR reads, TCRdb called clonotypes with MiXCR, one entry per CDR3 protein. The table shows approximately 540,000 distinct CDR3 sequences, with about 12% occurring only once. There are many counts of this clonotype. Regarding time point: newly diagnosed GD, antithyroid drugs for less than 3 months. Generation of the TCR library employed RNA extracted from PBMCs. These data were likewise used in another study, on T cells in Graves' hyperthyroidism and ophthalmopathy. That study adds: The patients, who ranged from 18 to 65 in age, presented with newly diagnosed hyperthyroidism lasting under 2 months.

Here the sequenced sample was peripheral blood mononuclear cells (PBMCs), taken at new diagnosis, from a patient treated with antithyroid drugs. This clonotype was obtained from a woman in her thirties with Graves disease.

The CDR3 here is CASSLRGREFSYNEQFF. The CDR3 nucleotides read TGTGCCAGCAGTTTAAGGGGTCGGGAGTTCTCCTACAATGAGCAGTTCTTC. The chain is built from TRBV28 and TRBJ2-1, with D tentatively TRBD2 (6 bases). The CDR3 runs to 17 residues. V was shortened by 2 bases and J by 0 bases, with 14 bases between the two germline ends. Germline V lookup: CDR1 MDHEN, CDR2 SYDVKM.